This TCR beta chain was observed in a study of Ad26.COV2.S vaccination and SARS-CoV-2 variants. Overall study results and limits: Participants in the vaccine arm had higher spike-specific TCR breadth; placebo recipients had lower. After vaccination, substantial breadth of spike-specific CD8+ and CD4+ responses was reported. Vaccine and placebo recipients had similar non-spike TCR breadth.

The sample's treatment: around 19 received Ad26.COV2.S at low or high dose, single or two shots; 5 received placebo; per-sample allocation not given. Sampling happened 63 days after the first vaccine or placebo injection. TCRdb keeps only in-frame clones here, not all; method: immunoSEQ multiplex PCR. The sample has fewer than 900,000 clones, 70% to 90% seen once. Concerning this clone: The antigen is undetermined.

This clonotype was obtained from a person aged 18-65 years who received the Ad26.COV2.S COVID-19 vaccine or a placebo. Material: peripheral blood, obtained in a trial of Ad26.COV2.S vaccine versus placebo.

This CDR3 reads CATTRAATNYGYTF. The CDR3, as DNA: TGTGCCACCACGAGGGCAGCGACTAACTATGGCTACACCTTC. This chain joins TRBV15 and TRBJ1-2; D gene unclear. Trimming took off 7 bases at V and 0 bases at J, with 12 bases between the two ends. CDR1 LNHNV and CDR2 YYDKDF come from the germline V gene (reference sequence). The CDR3 runs 14 residues.